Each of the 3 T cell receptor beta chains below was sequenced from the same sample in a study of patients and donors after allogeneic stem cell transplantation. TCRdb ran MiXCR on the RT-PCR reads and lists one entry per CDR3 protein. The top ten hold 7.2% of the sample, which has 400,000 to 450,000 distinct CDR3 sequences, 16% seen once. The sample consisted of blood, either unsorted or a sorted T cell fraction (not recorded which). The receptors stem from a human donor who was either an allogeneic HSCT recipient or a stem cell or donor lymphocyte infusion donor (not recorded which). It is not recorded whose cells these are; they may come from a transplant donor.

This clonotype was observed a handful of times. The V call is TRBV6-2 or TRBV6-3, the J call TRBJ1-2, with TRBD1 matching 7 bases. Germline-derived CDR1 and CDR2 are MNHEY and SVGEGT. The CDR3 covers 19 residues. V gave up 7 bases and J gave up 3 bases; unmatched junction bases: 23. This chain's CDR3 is CASNSGRQGAGVRDYGYTF. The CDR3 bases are TGTGCCAGCAATAGTGGCAGACAGGGTGCCGGGGTACGGGACTATGGCTACACCTTC.

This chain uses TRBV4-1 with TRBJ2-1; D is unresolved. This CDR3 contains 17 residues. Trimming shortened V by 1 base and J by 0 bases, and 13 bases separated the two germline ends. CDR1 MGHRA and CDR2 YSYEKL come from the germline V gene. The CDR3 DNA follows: TGCGCCAGCAGCCAAGGGTCAGGCCAGAGCTCCTACAATGAGCAGTTCTTC. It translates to CASSQGSGQSSYNEQFF.

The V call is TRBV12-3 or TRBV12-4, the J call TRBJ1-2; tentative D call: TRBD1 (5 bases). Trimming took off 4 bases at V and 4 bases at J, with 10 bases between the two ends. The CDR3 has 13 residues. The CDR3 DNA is TGTGCCAGCAGTTCCGGGGCGGCCTATGGCTACACCTTC. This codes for CASSSGAAYGYTF.